This T cell receptor (beta chain) was identified in a study of cytotoxic CD8 clonotypes in ibrutinib-treated CLL. Clones were read by immunoSEQ multiplex PCR, and TCRdb kept only the in-frame ones, dropping some. The sample comprises around 310,000 clones, more than 65% of which are singletons, and about 6.3% rests with the top ten. This CDR3 region has 15 residues. Germline CDR1 reads SGHTA; CDR2 reads FQGNSA. V dropped 3 bases and J dropped 3; count of bases not matched to a gene: 4. The source material was PBMCs, sampled before ibrutinib treatment. V usage is TRBV7-2 and J usage is TRBJ2-1; 8 bases match TRBD2. This receptor was obtained from a human donor with chronic lymphocytic leukemia. This chain's CDR3 is CASSLSGRGYNEQFF. The DNA of the CDR3 is TGTGCCAGCAGCTTGAGCGGGAGAGGCTACAATGAGCAGTTCTTC.